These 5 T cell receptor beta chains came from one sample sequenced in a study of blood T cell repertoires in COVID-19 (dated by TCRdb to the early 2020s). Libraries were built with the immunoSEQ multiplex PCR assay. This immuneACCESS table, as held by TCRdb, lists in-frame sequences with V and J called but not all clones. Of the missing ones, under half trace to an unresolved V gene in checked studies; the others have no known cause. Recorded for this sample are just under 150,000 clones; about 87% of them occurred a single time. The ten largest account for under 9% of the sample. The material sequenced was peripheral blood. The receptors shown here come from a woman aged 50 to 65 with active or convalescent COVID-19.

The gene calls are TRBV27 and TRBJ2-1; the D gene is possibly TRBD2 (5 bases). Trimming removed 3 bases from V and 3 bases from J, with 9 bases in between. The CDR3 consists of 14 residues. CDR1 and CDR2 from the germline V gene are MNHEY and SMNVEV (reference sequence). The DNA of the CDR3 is TGTGCCAGCAGTTTGTCTAGCCTCTACAATGAGCAGTTCTTC. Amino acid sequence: CASSLSSLYNEQFF.

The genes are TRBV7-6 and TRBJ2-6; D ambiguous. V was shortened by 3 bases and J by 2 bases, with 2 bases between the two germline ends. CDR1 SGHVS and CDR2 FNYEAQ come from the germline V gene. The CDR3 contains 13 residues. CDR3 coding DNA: TGTGCCAGCAGCTTCACTGGGGCCAACGTCCTGACTTTC. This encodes CASSFTGANVLTF.

The CDR3 sequence: CASSLDRADTQYF. The CDR3 coding sequence is TGCGCCAGCAGCTTGGACAGGGCAGATACGCAGTATTTT. V is TRBV5-1 and J is TRBJ2-3; D is perhaps TRBD1 (6 bases). The germline V gene encodes CDR1 SGHRS and CDR2 YFSETQ. The length of the CDR3 is 13 residues. Deletions cut 0 bases from V and 4 bases from J, with 6 bases between. Variable domain in full (rest from reference TRBV5-1 and TRBJ2-3): KAGVTQTPRYLIKTRGQQVTLSCSPISGHRSVSWYQQTPGQGLQFLFEYFSETQRNKGNFPGRFSGRQFSNSRSEMNVSTLELGDSALYLCASSLDRADTQYFGPGTRLTVL.

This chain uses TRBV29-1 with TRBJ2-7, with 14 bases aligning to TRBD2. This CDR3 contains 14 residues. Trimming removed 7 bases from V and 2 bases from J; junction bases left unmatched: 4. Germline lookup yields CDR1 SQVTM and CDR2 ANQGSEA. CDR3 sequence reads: CSARLAGGPYEQYF. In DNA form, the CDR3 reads TGCAGCGCCAGACTAGCGGGAGGGCCCTACGAGCAGTACTTC.

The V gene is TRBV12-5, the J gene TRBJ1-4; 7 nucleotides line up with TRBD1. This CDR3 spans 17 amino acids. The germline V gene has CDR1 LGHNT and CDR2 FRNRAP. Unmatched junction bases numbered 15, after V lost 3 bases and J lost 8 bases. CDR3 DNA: TGTGCTAGTGGTTTTCACAAAATACAGGGGACTGACGAAAAACTGTTTTTT. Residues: CASGFHKIQGTDEKLFF.